The clone carrying this TCR beta chain showed up just a few times. V shed 7 bases and J shed 9 bases, with 16 bases lying between them. The CDR3 is made up of 14 amino acids. Germline-derived CDR1 and CDR2 are SGHTA and FQGNSA. This record belongs to a study of T-cell memory formation after mild COVID-19. TCRdb re-called the 5' RACE reads through MiXCR, storing one row per CDR3 protein. The data contain about 360,000 distinct CDR3 sequences, 13% to 15% of them seen just once; the ten biggest clones take up about 22%. Sequencing was done on a sample of PBMCs or a T cell subset sorted from them (not recorded which). V gene TRBV7-2 combines with J gene TRBJ1-6; no firm D call. This TCR derives from a man aged 18 to 30 who had mild COVID-19 (a few samples of this study predate the infection). Cell type and time point are not known. CDR3 protein: CASTKLSEGSPLHF. Written as DNA, the CDR3 is TGTGCCAGCACAAAACTCTCAGAGGGTTCACCCCTCCACTTT.